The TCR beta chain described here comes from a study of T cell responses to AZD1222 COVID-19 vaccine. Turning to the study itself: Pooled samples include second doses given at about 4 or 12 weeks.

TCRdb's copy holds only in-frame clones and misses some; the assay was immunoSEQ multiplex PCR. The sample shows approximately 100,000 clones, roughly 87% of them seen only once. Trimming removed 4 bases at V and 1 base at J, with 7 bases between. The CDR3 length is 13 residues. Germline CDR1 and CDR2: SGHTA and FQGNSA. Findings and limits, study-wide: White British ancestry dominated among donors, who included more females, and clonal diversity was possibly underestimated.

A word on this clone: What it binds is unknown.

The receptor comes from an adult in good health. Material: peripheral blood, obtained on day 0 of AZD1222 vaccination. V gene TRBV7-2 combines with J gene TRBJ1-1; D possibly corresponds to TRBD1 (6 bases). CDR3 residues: CASSSRGNTEAFF. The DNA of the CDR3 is TGTGCCAGCAGCTCCAGGGGGAACACTGAAGCTTTCTTT.